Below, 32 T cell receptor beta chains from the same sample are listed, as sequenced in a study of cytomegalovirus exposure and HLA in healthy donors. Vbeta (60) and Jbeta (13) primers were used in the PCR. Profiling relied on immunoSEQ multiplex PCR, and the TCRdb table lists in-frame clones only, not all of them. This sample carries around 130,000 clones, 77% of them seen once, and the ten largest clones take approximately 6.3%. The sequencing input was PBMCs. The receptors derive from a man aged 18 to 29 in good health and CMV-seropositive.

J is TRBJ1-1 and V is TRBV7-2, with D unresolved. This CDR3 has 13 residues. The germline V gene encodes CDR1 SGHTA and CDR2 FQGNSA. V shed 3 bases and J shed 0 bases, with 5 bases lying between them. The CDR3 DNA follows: TGTGCCAGCAGCTTCCTTATGAACACTGAAGCTTTCTTT. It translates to CASSFLMNTEAFF. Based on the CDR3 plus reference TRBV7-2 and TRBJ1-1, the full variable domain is GAGVSQSPSNKVTEKGKDVELRCDPISGHTALYWYRQSLGQGLEFLIYFQGNSAPDKSGLPSDRFSAERTGGSVSTLTIQRTQQEDSAVYLCASSFLMNTEAFFGQGTRLTVV.

The CDR3 protein is CASSLTGAPYEQYF. DNA for the CDR3: TGTGCCAGCAGCTTGACGGGTGCTCCCTACGAGCAGTACTTC. The chain is built from TRBV5-5 and TRBJ2-7; D not certain. The CDR3 spans 14 residues. The V gene lost 1 base and the J gene lost 2 bases, with 10 bases spanning the gap. Germline CDR1 reads SGHKS; CDR2 reads YYEKEE (reference sequence).

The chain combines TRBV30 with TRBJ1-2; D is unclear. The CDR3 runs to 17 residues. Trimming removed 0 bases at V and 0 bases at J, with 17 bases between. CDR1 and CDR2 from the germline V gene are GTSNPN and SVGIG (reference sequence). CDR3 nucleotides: TGTGCCTGGAGTGTAAGGCATGGGCCCACAGCTAACTATGGCTACACCTTC. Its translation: CAWSVRHGPTANYGYTF.

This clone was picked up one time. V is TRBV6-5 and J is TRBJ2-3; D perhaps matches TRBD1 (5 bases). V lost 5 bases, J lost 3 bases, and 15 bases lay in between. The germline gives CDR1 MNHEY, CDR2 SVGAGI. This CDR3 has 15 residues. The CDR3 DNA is TGTGCCAGCAGTCCTGATGACAGACGGACAGATACGCAGTATTTT. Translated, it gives CASSPDDRRTDTQYF.

The CDR3 region has the DNA TGCAGCGTGGCGGGACAGAACTCCTACGAGCAGTACTTC. Translated: CSVAGQNSYEQYF. The V call is TRBV29-1, the J call TRBJ2-7, with D maybe TRBD1 (7 bases). Germline loops: CDR1 SQVTM, CDR2 ANQGSEA. The CDR3 contains 13 residues. The V end lost 6 bases, the J end lost 0 bases, and 12 bases lay between the germline ends.

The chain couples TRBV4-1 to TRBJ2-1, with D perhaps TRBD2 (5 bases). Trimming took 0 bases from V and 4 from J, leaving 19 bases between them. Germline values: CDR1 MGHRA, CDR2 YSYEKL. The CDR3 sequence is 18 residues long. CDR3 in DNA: TGCGCCAGCAGCCAAGAACCCGGACTCAGCCTGAAATACAATGAGCAGTTCTTC. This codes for CASSQEPGLSLKYNEQFF.

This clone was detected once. Here the CDR3 DNA reads TGTGCCAGCAGACGGACAGGGTTTAAAAATCAGCCCCAGCATTTT. Residues: CASRRTGFKNQPQHF. The J gene is TRBJ1-5, the V gene TRBV6-5; TRBD1 matches 8 bases. V shed 6 bases, J shed 4 bases, and the junction held 8 bases outside the gene matches. The germline gives CDR1 MNHEY, CDR2 SVGAGI. The CDR3 is made up of 15 amino acids.

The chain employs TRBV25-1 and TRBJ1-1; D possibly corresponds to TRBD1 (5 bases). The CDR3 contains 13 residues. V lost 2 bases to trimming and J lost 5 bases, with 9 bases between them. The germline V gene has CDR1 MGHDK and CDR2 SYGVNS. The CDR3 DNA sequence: TGTGCCAGCAGTGAAGCAGGGTGGACTGAAGCTTTCTTT. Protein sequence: CASSEAGWTEAFF.

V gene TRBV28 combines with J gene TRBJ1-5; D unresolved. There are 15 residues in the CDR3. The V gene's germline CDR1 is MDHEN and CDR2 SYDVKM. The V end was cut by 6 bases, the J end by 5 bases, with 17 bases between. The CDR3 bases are TGTGCCAGCAGCCCGGAGGGTCGGAGTTATCAGCCCCAGCATTTT. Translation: CASSPEGRSYQPQHF.

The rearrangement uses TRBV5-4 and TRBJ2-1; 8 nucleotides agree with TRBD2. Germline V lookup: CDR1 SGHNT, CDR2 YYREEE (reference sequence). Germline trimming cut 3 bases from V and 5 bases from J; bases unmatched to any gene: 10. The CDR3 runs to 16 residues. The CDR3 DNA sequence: TGTGCCAGCAGCTCAAAAGCTAGCGGGTTCGACAATGAGCAGTTCTTC. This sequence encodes CASSSKASGFDNEQFF.

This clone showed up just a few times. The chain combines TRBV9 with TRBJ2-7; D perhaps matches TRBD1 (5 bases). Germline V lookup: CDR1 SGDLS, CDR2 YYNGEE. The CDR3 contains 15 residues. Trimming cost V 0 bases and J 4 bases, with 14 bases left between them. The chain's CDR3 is CASSVAGLPGYEQYF. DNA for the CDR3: TGTGCCAGCAGCGTAGCCGGTCTCCCAGGGTACGAGCAGTACTTC.

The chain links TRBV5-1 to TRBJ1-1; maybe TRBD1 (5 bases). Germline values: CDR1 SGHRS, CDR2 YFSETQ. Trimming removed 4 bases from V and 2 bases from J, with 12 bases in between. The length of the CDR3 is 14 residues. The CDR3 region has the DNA TGCGCCAGCAGCGCTGACAGCCGCAACACTGAAGCTTTCTTT. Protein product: CASSADSRNTEAFF.

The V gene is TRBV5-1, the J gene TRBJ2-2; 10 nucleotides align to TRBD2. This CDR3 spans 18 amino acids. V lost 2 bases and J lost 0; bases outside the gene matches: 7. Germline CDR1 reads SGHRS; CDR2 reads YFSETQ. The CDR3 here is CASSFLPAGGANTGELFF. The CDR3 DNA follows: TGCGCCAGCAGCTTTTTGCCAGCGGGGGGGGCGAACACCGGGGAGCTGTTTTTT.

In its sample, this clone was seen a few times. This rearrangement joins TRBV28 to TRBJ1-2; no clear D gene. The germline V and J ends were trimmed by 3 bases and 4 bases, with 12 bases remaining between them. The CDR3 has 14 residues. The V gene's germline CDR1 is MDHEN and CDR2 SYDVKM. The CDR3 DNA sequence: TGTGCCAGCAGTTTCTCGGGAGGGATCTATGGCTACACCTTC. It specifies CASSFSGGIYGYTF.

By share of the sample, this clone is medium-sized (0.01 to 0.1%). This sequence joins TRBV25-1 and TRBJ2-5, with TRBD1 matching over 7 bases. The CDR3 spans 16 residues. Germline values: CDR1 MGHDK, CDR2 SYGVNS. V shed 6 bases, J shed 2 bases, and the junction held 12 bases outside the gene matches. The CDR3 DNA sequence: TGTGCCAGCAGGGTGGACAGGATCGGATCTCAAGAGACCCAGTACTTC. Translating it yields CASRVDRIGSQETQYF. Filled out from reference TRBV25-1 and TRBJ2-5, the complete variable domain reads EADIYQTPRYLVIGTGKKITLECSQTMGHDKMYWYQQDPGMELHLIHYSYGVNSTEKGDLSSESTVSRIRTEHFPLTLESARPSHTSQYLCASRVDRIGSQETQYFGPGTRLLVL.

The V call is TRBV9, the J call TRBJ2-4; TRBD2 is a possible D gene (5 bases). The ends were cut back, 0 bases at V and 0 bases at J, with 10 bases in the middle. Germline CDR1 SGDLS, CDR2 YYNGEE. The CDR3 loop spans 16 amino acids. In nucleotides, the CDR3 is TGTGCCAGCAGCGTAGTAAAGCGGCTAGCCAAAAACATTCAGTACTTC. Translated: CASSVVKRLAKNIQYF.

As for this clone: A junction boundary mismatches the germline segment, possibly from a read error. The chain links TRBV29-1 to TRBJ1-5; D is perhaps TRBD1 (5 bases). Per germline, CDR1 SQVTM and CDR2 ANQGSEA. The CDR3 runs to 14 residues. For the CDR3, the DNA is TGCAGCGTTGAAGATCAGGGTTCGAATCAGCCCCCGCATTTT. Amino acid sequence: CSVEDQGSNQPPHF.

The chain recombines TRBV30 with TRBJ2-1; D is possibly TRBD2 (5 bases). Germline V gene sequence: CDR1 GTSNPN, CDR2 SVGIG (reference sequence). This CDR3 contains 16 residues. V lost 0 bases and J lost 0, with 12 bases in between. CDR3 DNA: TGTGCCTGGAGTGTCAAGGACTTGAGCTCCTACAATGAGCAGTTCTTC. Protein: CAWSVKDLSSYNEQFF.

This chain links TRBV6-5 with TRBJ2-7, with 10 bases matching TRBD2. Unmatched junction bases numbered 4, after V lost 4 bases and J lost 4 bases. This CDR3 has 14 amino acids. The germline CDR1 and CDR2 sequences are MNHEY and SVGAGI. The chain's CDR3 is CASSWGLASYEQYF. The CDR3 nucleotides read TGTGCCAGCAGTTGGGGACTAGCGAGTTACGAGCAGTACTTC.

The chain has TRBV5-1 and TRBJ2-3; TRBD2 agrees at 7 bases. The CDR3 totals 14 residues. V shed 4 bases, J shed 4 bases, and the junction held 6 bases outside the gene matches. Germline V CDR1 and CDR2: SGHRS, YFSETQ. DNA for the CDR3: TGCGCCAGCAGCGGTGGACTAGAGGCAGATACGCAGTATTTT. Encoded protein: CASSGGLEADTQYF.

This CDR3 reads CASSLVAGENYGYTF. DNA for the CDR3: TGTGCCAGCAGCTTAGTGGCAGGGGAGAACTATGGCTACACCTTC. The chain couples TRBV7-9 to TRBJ1-2, with D maybe TRBD1 (6 bases). Trimming took off 1 base at V and 2 bases at J, with 11 bases between the two ends. The CDR3 spans 15 residues. CDR1 is SEHNR and CDR2 is FQNEAQ in the germline V gene (reference sequence). Complete variable domain (other parts from reference TRBV7-9 and TRBJ1-2): DTGVSQNPRHKITKRGQNVTFRCDPISEHNRLYWYRQTLGQGPEFLTYFQNEAQLEKSRLLSDRFSAERPKGSFSTLEIQRTEQGDSAMYLCASSLVAGENYGYTFGSGTRLTVV.

The CDR3 DNA reads TGCGCCAGCAGACCCCCTGGCGGGGGGTTCCAAACCGGGGAGCTGTTTTTT. This sequence encodes CASRPPGGGFQTGELFF. This chain joins TRBV5-1 and TRBJ2-2, with TRBD2 matching over 8 bases. The CDR3 runs to 17 residues. The V segment lost 5 bases and the J segment 5 bases; nucleotides outside the gene matches: 14. In germline, CDR1 is SGHRS, CDR2 YFSETQ.

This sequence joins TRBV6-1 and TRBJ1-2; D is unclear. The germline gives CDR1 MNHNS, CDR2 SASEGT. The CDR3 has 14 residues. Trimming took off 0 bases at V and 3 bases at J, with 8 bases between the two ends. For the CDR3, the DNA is TGTGCCAGCAGTGAAGCGGGCAGGTACTATGGCTACACCTTC. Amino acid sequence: CASSEAGRYYGYTF.

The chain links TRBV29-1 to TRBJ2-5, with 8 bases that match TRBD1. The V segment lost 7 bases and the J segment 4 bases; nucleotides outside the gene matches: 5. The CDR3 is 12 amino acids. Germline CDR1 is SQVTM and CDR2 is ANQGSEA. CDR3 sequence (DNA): TGCAGCGCTGGACAGGGAGGAGAGACCCAGTACTTC. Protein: CSAGQGGETQYF.

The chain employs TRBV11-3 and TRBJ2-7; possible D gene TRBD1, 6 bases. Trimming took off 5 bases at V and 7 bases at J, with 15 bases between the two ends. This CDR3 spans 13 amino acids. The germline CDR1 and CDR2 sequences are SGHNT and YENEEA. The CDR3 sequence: CASSATGIGEQYF. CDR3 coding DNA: TGTGCCAGCAGCGCAACAGGGATTGGGGAGCAGTACTTC. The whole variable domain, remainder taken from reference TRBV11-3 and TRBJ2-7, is EAGVVQSPRYKIIEKKQPVAFWCNPISGHNTLYWYLQNLGQGPELLIRYENEEAVDDSQLPKDRFSAERLKGVDSTLKIQPAELGDSAVYLCASSATGIGEQYFGPGTRLTVT.

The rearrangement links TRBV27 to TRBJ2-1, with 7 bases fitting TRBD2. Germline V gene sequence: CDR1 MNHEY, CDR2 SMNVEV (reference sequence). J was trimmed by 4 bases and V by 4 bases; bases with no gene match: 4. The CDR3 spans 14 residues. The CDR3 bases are TGTGCCAGCAGTTCCCCCGGGGGGTACAATGAGCAGTTCTTC. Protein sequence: CASSSPGGYNEQFF.

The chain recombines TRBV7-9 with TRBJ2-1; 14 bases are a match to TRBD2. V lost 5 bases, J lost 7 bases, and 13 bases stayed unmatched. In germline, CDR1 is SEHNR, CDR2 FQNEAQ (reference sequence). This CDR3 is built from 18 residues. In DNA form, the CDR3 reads TGTGCCAGCAGCACTGATTTGGGGACTAGCGGGAGTGGGAATGAGCAGTTCTTC. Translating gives CASSTDLGTSGSGNEQFF. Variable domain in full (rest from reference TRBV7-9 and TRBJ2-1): DTGVSQNPRHKITKRGQNVTFRCDPISEHNRLYWYRQTLGQGPEFLTYFQNEAQLEKSRLLSDRFSAERPKGSFSTLEIQRTEQGDSAMYLCASSTDLGTSGSGNEQFFGPGTRLTVL.

CDR3 protein: CASSLEGEAYNSPLHF. The CDR3 DNA sequence: TGTGCCAGCAGTTTAGAAGGGGAGGCCTATAATTCACCCCTCCACTTT. The chain couples TRBV27 to TRBJ1-6, with a tentative D call TRBD1 (5 bases). Trimming cost V 2 bases and J 2 bases, with 10 bases left between them. Germline assignment: CDR1 MNHEY and CDR2 SMNVEV (reference sequence). The CDR3 has 16 residues.

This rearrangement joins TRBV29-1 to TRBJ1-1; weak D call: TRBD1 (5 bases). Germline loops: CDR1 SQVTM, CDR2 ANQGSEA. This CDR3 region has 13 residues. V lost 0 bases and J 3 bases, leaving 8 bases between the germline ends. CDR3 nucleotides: TGCAGCGTTGAAGAGGGCAGGGACACTGAAGCTTTCTTT. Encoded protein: CSVEEGRDTEAFF.

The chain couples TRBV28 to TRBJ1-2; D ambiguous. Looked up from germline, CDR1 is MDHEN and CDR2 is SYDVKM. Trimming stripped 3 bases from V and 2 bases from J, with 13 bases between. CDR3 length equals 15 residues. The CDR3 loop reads CASSFPQAVNYGYTF. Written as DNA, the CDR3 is TGTGCCAGCAGTTTCCCCCAGGCAGTAAACTATGGCTACACCTTC.

The CDR3 nucleotides read TGTGCCAGCAGTTCCACAGGGGTTGGGGGCGAGCAGTACTTC. Protein sequence: CASSSTGVGGEQYF. This chain connects TRBV28 to TRBJ2-7; 7 positions agree with TRBD1. Germline CDR1 reads MDHEN; CDR2 reads SYDVKM. The CDR3 covers 14 residues. The ends lost 4 bases at V and 6 bases at J; junction bases unmatched: 9.

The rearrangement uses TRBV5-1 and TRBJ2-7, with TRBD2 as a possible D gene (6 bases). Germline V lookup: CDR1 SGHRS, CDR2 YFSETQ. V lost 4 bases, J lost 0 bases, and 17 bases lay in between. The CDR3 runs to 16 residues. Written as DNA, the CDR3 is TGCGCCAGCAGCCTTCTTTCTAGCGCGTCCTCCTACGAGCAGTACTTC. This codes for CASSLLSSASSYEQYF.